The rows below give T cell receptor beta chains drawn from one sample of a study of regulatory T cells in long-lasting Graves disease. Via MiXCR, TCRdb re-called the multiplex PCR reads, giving one row per CDR3 protein. This table holds 510,000 or so distinct CDR3 sequences, 12% found once. The sample was also reused in another study, on T cells in Graves' hyperthyroidism and ophthalmopathy.

Sequencing was performed on peripheral blood mononuclear cells (PBMCs), taken at new diagnosis, from a patient treated with antithyroid drugs. The receptor set was obtained from a woman younger than 45 with Graves disease. CDR3s include the opening cysteine and the closing phenylalanine or tryptophan. D genes are given only for firm matches. Clone size is stated in some rows and not others, as once, few, many or a class when expanded.

cdr3_nt: TGTGCCAGCAGTATCCGGAAATACGAGCAGTACTTC
cdr3_aa: CASSIRKYEQYF
j_call: TRBJ2-7
clone_size: many
v_call: TRBV2
d_call: -

cdr3_nt: TGTGCCAGCAGCAGGGCGGCCGGGAGGATTTACAATGAGCAGTTCTTC
cdr3_aa: CASSRAAGRIYNEQFF
j_call: TRBJ2-1
clone_size: -
v_call: TRBV12-3/TRBV12-4
d_call: TRBD2

cdr3_nt: TGTGCCAGCAGCCCCATCCCAGCGGGGCCGGAGACCCAGTACTTC
cdr3_aa: CASSPIPAGPETQYF
j_call: TRBJ2-5
clone_size: many
v_call: TRBV3-1
d_call: TRBD2

cdr3_nt: TGTGCCAGCAGTTTTGGGGGCCGCGTCCCTTTAGGCTACACCTTC
cdr3_aa: CASSFGGRVPLGYTF
j_call: TRBJ1-2
clone_size: many
v_call: TRBV12-3/TRBV12-4
d_call: -

cdr3_nt: TGCGCCAGCAGCGTTCGATCAGGAGACTCTGGAAACACCATATATTTT
cdr3_aa: CASSVRSGDSGNTIYF
j_call: TRBJ1-3
clone_size: few
v_call: TRBV5-1
d_call: -

cdr3_nt: TGTGCCAGCAGTTTAGATGGTCAGGGGCACACCGGGGAGCTGTTTTTT
cdr3_aa: CASSLDGQGHTGELFF
j_call: TRBJ2-2
clone_size: -
v_call: TRBV12-3/TRBV12-4
d_call: -

cdr3_nt: TGTGCCAGCAGCTTACGGCAGACCCAGTACTTC
cdr3_aa: CASSLRQTQYF
j_call: TRBJ2-5
clone_size: many
v_call: TRBV7-2
d_call: -

cdr3_nt: TGTGCCAGCAGCTACGGGAGCCCCTACAATGAGCAGTTCTTC
cdr3_aa: CASSYGSPYNEQFF
j_call: TRBJ2-1
clone_size: few
v_call: TRBV7-9
d_call: -

cdr3_nt: TGTGCCAGCAGCTTGGGACCAAGTGGCAATCAGCCCCAGCATTTT
cdr3_aa: CASSLGPSGNQPQHF
j_call: TRBJ1-5
clone_size: many
v_call: TRBV7-8
d_call: -

cdr3_nt: TGTGCCAGCAGCTACGGGACCTCCTACGAGCAGTACTTC
cdr3_aa: CASSYGTSYEQYF
j_call: TRBJ2-7
clone_size: many
v_call: TRBV7-9
d_call: -

cdr3_nt: TGCAGTGCTTTTCCAGGGACTAGCAGGCTCCCCTACAATGAGCAGTTCTTC
cdr3_aa: CSAFPGTSRLPYNEQFF
j_call: TRBJ2-1
clone_size: many
v_call: TRBV20-1
d_call: TRBD2

cdr3_nt: TGTGCCAGCAGCCCCCAGACTTACAATGAGCAGTTCTTC
cdr3_aa: CASSPQTYNEQFF
j_call: TRBJ2-1
clone_size: few
v_call: TRBV7-2
d_call: -

cdr3_nt: TGTGCCATCAGTAGGGACAATCGGGACACTGAAGCTTTCTTT
cdr3_aa: CAISRDNRDTEAFF
j_call: TRBJ1-1
clone_size: -
v_call: TRBV10-3
d_call: -

cdr3_nt: TGTGCCAGCAGCTTAGCTAGGTCTAACGAGCAGTACTTC
cdr3_aa: CASSLARSNEQYF
j_call: TRBJ2-7
clone_size: -
v_call: TRBV7-9
d_call: -

cdr3_nt: TGTGCCAGCAGTGAATCAGGGGGAGATTACAATGAGCAGTTCTTC
cdr3_aa: CASSESGGDYNEQFF
j_call: TRBJ2-1
clone_size: few
v_call: TRBV6-1
d_call: TRBD1

cdr3_nt: TGTGCCAGCACACTCCAAACTCCGGGACTAGCGGGAGACCTCCGGGAGACCCAGTACTTC
cdr3_aa: CASTLQTPGLAGDLRETQYF
j_call: TRBJ2-5
clone_size: many
v_call: TRBV6-1
d_call: TRBD2

cdr3_nt: TGTGCCTGGAGTGTCGGGGCGGGAGTACATGAGCAGTTCTTC
cdr3_aa: CAWSVGAGVHEQFF
j_call: TRBJ2-1
clone_size: many
v_call: TRBV30
d_call: TRBD2

cdr3_nt: TGTGCCAGCAGCTTATGGGGCCAGGGGACGGGATACGAGCAGTACTTC
cdr3_aa: CASSLWGQGTGYEQYF
j_call: TRBJ2-7
clone_size: -
v_call: TRBV7-9
d_call: -

cdr3_nt: TGTGCCAGTAGTATGCTAGCGGGTAACGTCGTCTACGAGCAGTACTTC
cdr3_aa: CASSMLAGNVVYEQYF
j_call: TRBJ2-7
clone_size: -
v_call: TRBV19
d_call: TRBD2

cdr3_nt: TGTGCCAGCAAAGGGGTTCAAGAGACCCAGTACTTC
cdr3_aa: CASKGVQETQYF
j_call: TRBJ2-5
clone_size: many
v_call: TRBV11-3
d_call: -

cdr3_nt: TGTGCCTGGAGTGTACCGGGGGACCATGGCTACACCTTC
cdr3_aa: CAWSVPGDHGYTF
j_call: TRBJ1-2
clone_size: -
v_call: TRBV30
d_call: -

cdr3_nt: TGTGCCACCAGCAGATCTTCGGAATTCGATAACAGGGGATCCGGCTACACCTTC
cdr3_aa: CATSRSSEFDNRGSGYTF
j_call: TRBJ1-2
clone_size: -
v_call: TRBV15
d_call: TRBD1

cdr3_nt: TGTGCCAGTAGCACAGGGCTCGGGGCCAAAAACATTCAGTACTTC
cdr3_aa: CASSTGLGAKNIQYF
j_call: TRBJ2-4
clone_size: few
v_call: TRBV19
d_call: -

cdr3_nt: TGTGCCATCAGTGAGTCTACAACGAACAATGAGCAGTTCTTC
cdr3_aa: CAISESTTNNEQFF
j_call: TRBJ2-1
clone_size: few
v_call: TRBV10-3
d_call: -

cdr3_nt: TGTGCCACCAGCAGAGATCCACTGGGAGTTTATGGCTACACCTTC
cdr3_aa: CATSRDPLGVYGYTF
j_call: TRBJ1-2
clone_size: many
v_call: TRBV15
d_call: -

cdr3_nt: TGTGCCAGCAGTTCCCGTTTAAACCCGTTAAGCACAGATACGCAGTATTTT
cdr3_aa: CASSSRLNPLSTDTQYF
j_call: TRBJ2-3
clone_size: many
v_call: TRBV27
d_call: -

cdr3_nt: TGTGCCAGTAGTCCGGCGGGACCAGGTGGAAAACTGTTTTTT
cdr3_aa: CASSPAGPGGKLFF
j_call: TRBJ1-4
clone_size: many
v_call: TRBV19
d_call: -

cdr3_nt: TGTGCCAGCACCCTAAGGGGGAACCCCTACTCCGAGCAGTACTTC
cdr3_aa: CASTLRGNPYSEQYF
j_call: TRBJ2-7
clone_size: many
v_call: TRBV13
d_call: -

cdr3_nt: TGTGCCAGCAGCCCTCTGGAGGGACTCAATAATTCACCCCTCCACTTT
cdr3_aa: CASSPLEGLNNSPLHF
j_call: TRBJ1-6
clone_size: many
v_call: TRBV27
d_call: -

cdr3_nt: TGTGCCAGCAGTCCCCTTTATAGCGTCCCAACAGATACGCAGTATTTT
cdr3_aa: CASSPLYSVPTDTQYF
j_call: TRBJ2-3
clone_size: -
v_call: TRBV6-1
d_call: -

cdr3_nt: TGCAGTGCTAGACCCGTCACAGATACGCAGTATTTT
cdr3_aa: CSARPVTDTQYF
j_call: TRBJ2-3
clone_size: few
v_call: TRBV20-1
d_call: -

cdr3_nt: TGTGCCAGCAGCAAACCCAAAAAGGTGGACCTTGAAATGAACACTGGAGCTTTCTTT
cdr3_aa: CASSKPKKVDLEMNTGAFF
j_call: TRBJ1-1
clone_size: -
v_call: TRBV11-2
d_call: -

cdr3_nt: TGTGCCAGCTCACCCCCTGAGGCGACCAAAAACATTCAGTACTTC
cdr3_aa: CASSPPEATKNIQYF
j_call: TRBJ2-4
clone_size: many
v_call: TRBV18
d_call: -

cdr3_nt: TGTGCCAGCAGCCGCGGCACGGGGAGAAAACTGTTTTTT
cdr3_aa: CASSRGTGRKLFF
j_call: TRBJ1-4
clone_size: -
v_call: TRBV11-1
d_call: -

cdr3_nt: TGTGCCAGCAGGTACAGGGGGCGAGGGAACACTGAAGCTTTCTTT
cdr3_aa: CASRYRGRGNTEAFF
j_call: TRBJ1-1
clone_size: many
v_call: TRBV2
d_call: TRBD1

cdr3_nt: TGTGCCACCAGTGGACCAGCGGACTCCTACAATGAGCAGTTCTTC
cdr3_aa: CATSGPADSYNEQFF
j_call: TRBJ2-1
clone_size: -
v_call: TRBV24-1
d_call: -

cdr3_nt: TGCAGCGCCACCGGGACCGGGAGGAGGAAACGAACAGATACGCAGTATTTT
cdr3_aa: CSATGTGRRKRTDTQYF
j_call: TRBJ2-3
clone_size: many
v_call: TRBV29-1
d_call: TRBD2

cdr3_nt: TGTGCCAGCAAGCGGGGGGAGTCCTACGAGCAGTACTTC
cdr3_aa: CASKRGESYEQYF
j_call: TRBJ2-7
clone_size: many
v_call: TRBV6-1
d_call: TRBD2

cdr3_nt: TGTGCCAGCAGTCCCACTAGTGCAGCCAAAAACATTCAGTACTTC
cdr3_aa: CASSPTSAAKNIQYF
j_call: TRBJ2-4
clone_size: many
v_call: TRBV28
d_call: -

cdr3_nt: TGTGCCAGCAGTTTTGACAGGGGGCCCAATCAGCCCCAGCATTTT
cdr3_aa: CASSFDRGPNQPQHF
j_call: TRBJ1-5
clone_size: many
v_call: TRBV12-3/TRBV12-4
d_call: TRBD1

cdr3_nt: TGTGCCAGCAGCTTAGCGGTCGGATTTACCGGGGAGCTGTTTTTT
cdr3_aa: CASSLAVGFTGELFF
j_call: TRBJ2-2
clone_size: few
v_call: TRBV7-9
d_call: -

cdr3_nt: TGTGCCAGCTTGTTCGAGAACCTCGTCTACAATGAGCAGTTCTTC
cdr3_aa: CASLFENLVYNEQFF
j_call: TRBJ2-1
clone_size: many
v_call: TRBV2
d_call: -

cdr3_nt: TGTGCCAGCAGTCAACTAGCGGGAGCCACAGATACGCAGTATTTT
cdr3_aa: CASSQLAGATDTQYF
j_call: TRBJ2-3
clone_size: -
v_call: TRBV25-1
d_call: TRBD2

cdr3_nt: TGTGCCAGTAGTGACGACGGCGGAGAGACCCAGTACTTC
cdr3_aa: CASSDDGGETQYF
j_call: TRBJ2-5
clone_size: many
v_call: TRBV19
d_call: -

cdr3_nt: TGTGCCAGCAGCCCTCGAGCGGGAAGGTCCGATACGCAGTATTTT
cdr3_aa: CASSPRAGRSDTQYF
j_call: TRBJ2-3
clone_size: many
v_call: TRBV3-1
d_call: TRBD2

cdr3_nt: TGTGCCAGCAGTTTTGGGACTAGCGACACAGATACGCAGTATTTT
cdr3_aa: CASSFGTSDTDTQYF
j_call: TRBJ2-3
clone_size: many
v_call: TRBV28
d_call: TRBD2

cdr3_nt: TGTGCCAGCAGTGAAGATCGGGGGTACGCTGAAGCTTTCTTT
cdr3_aa: CASSEDRGYAEAFF
j_call: TRBJ1-1
clone_size: few
v_call: TRBV2
d_call: -

cdr3_nt: TGTGCCAGCGGCCAAGATAGGCGGGGCTATGGCTACACCTTC
cdr3_aa: CASGQDRRGYGYTF
j_call: TRBJ1-2
clone_size: few
v_call: TRBV3-1
d_call: -

cdr3_nt: TGTGCCTGGAGTGTGACAGGGGGCACCACTGAAGCTTTCTTT
cdr3_aa: CAWSVTGGTTEAFF
j_call: TRBJ1-1
clone_size: -
v_call: TRBV30
d_call: TRBD1

cdr3_nt: TGTGCCAGCTCACCGCTAGGACAAGGGGATGGAGAGCAGTACTTC
cdr3_aa: CASSPLGQGDGEQYF
j_call: TRBJ2-7
clone_size: many
v_call: TRBV18
d_call: -